Listed here are 13 T cell receptor beta chains from one sample, sequenced in a study of blood T cell repertoires in COVID-19. Produced via immunoSEQ multiplex PCR; TCRdb's table is partial and in-frame only. The sample shows 150,000 to 200,000 clones, 80% to 90% of them seen only once. The sample consisted of peripheral blood. The receptors were sampled from a woman aged 40 to 50 with COVID-19, enrolled during active disease.

This chain joins TRBV5-4 and TRBJ2-5; D is possibly TRBD1 (5 bases). Germline lookup yields CDR1 SGHNT and CDR2 YYREEE (reference sequence). CDR3 length: 13 amino acids. V was shortened by 2 bases and J by 1 base, with 6 bases between the two germline ends. The DNA for the CDR3 is TGTGCCAGCAGCTTAGACAGCCAAGAGACCCAGTACTTC. This encodes CASSLDSQETQYF.

As for this clone: One end of the junction fails to match germline, which may point to a read error. Here the CDR3 reads CASSPTGNNEAFF. The CDR3 DNA is TGTGCCAGCAGCCCCACAGGGAACAATGAAGCTTTCTTT. The chain couples TRBV3-1 (or the pseudogene TRBV3-2) to TRBJ1-1; maybe TRBD1 (6 bases). The CDR3 consists of 13 residues. CDR1 and CDR2 from the germline V gene are LGHDT and YNNKEL (reference sequence).

The genes are TRBV5-1 and TRBJ2-5, with 7 positions matching TRBD2. After removal of 4 bases from V and 0 bases from J, the junction contained 6 bases not matched to a gene. Germline CDR1 reads SGHRS; CDR2 reads YFSETQ. CDR3 length: 15 residues. The CDR3, as DNA: TGCGCCAGCAGCCCTTTTCGGGGGGACCAAGAGACCCAGTACTTC. It is translated as CASSPFRGDQETQYF.

This chain uses TRBV11-2 with TRBJ2-3, with D hard to call. The CDR3 extends over 14 amino acids. Germline V lookup: CDR1 SGHAT, CDR2 FQNNGV. The V end lost 5 bases, the J end lost 2 bases, and 11 bases lay between the germline ends. CDR3 coding DNA: TGTGCCAGCAGCCCCCCTGCGGCCACAGATACGCAGTATTTT. Translated: CASSPPAATDTQYF.

V is TRBV29-1 and J is TRBJ1-1; 7 positions match TRBD1. The CDR3 spans 13 residues. V lost 4 bases and J lost 2; bases outside the gene matches: 4. Germline V gene data show CDR1 as SQVTM and CDR2 as ANQGSEA. The CDR3 protein is CSVGQGRNTEAFF. DNA for the CDR3: TGCAGCGTTGGACAGGGTAGAAACACTGAAGCTTTCTTT.

V is TRBV2 and J is TRBJ2-1; D is unclear. The germline CDR1 and CDR2 sequences are SNHLY and FYNNEI. The CDR3 contains 14 residues. With 8 bases removed from V and 2 bases from J, the gap between germline ends came to 13 bases. The CDR3 is CASRRRVPYNEQFF. The CDR3 bases are TGTGCCAGCCGCCGTCGGGTCCCCTACAATGAGCAGTTCTTC.

V is TRBV4-2 and J is TRBJ2-2; D is possibly TRBD1 (5 bases). The CDR3 consists of 16 residues. Germline-derived CDR1 and CDR2 are LGHNA and YNFKEQ. Trimming took 3 bases from V and 6 from J, leaving 17 bases between them. Here the CDR3 reads CASSHNLFQGAGELFF. CDR3 nucleotide sequence: TGTGCCAGCAGCCACAATCTTTTTCAAGGGGCCGGGGAGCTGTTTTTT.

A few counts support this clone. Within the sample, other DNA sequences also encode this same CDR3. V usage is TRBV6-5 and J usage is TRBJ1-5; D possibly corresponds to TRBD1 (5 bases). The CDR3 is 13 residues long. Germline CDR1 reads MNHEY; CDR2 reads SVGAGI. Trimming stripped 5 bases from V and 4 bases from J, with 9 bases between. The CDR3 coding sequence is TGTGCCAGCAGTCCCACAGGAAATCAGCCCCAGCATTTT. Amino acids: CASSPTGNQPQHF.

The rearrangement joins TRBV29-1 to TRBJ1-2; D uncertain. CDR3 length: 10 amino acids. The V gene lost 3 bases and the J gene lost 6 bases, with 5 bases spanning the gap. In germline, CDR1 is SQVTM, CDR2 ANQGSEA. CDR3 residues: CSVETNGYTF. In DNA, the CDR3 is TGCAGCGTTGAGACTAATGGCTACACCTTC.

The chain carries TRBV24-1 and TRBJ2-5; D ambiguous. The germline gives CDR1 KGHDR, CDR2 SFDVKD. This CDR3 contains 13 residues. V lost 4 bases to trimming and J lost 1 base, with 6 bases between them. The CDR3 DNA is TGTGCCACCAGTGACGGGTCCCAAGAGACCCAGTACTTC. Translated: CATSDGSQETQYF.

The genes are TRBV2 and TRBJ2-1; perhaps TRBD2 as D (7 bases). Germline lookup yields CDR1 SNHLY and CDR2 FYNNEI. The CDR3 consists of 13 residues. Trimming pared 9 bases from V and 9 bases from J, leaving 18 bases between. For the CDR3, the DNA is TGTGCCAGTTTTCCCGGGGGGCCCCTTGAGCAGTTCTTC. Protein sequence: CASFPGGPLEQFF.

The chain has TRBV11-2 and TRBJ1-1, with D possibly matching TRBD1 (6 bases). The CDR3 consists of 17 residues. V was shortened by 4 bases and J by 0 bases, with 18 bases between the two germline ends. The germline V gene has CDR1 SGHAT and CDR2 FQNNGV. Here the CDR3 reads CASSSMGGPEMNTEAFF. Written as DNA, the CDR3 is TGTGCCAGCAGCTCAATGGGGGGGCCGGAAATGAACACTGAAGCTTTCTTT.

The chain has TRBV7-9 and TRBJ1-1; possibly TRBD1 for D (6 bases). Germline V lookup: CDR1 SEHNR, CDR2 FQNEAQ (reference sequence). This CDR3 comprises 12 residues. Trimming cost V 6 bases and J 10 bases, with 15 bases left between them. The CDR3, as DNA: TGTGCCAGCAGTCCCGGGGGGGACACAGCTTTCTTT. As protein: CASSPGGDTAFF.